Below, 15 T cell receptor beta chains from the same sample are listed, as sequenced in a study of T cell responses to AZD1222 COVID-19 vaccine. Profiling relied on immunoSEQ multiplex PCR, and the TCRdb table lists in-frame clones only, not all of them. The sample comprises tens of thousands of clones, roughly 84% of which are singletons, and roughly 17% rests with the top ten. Sequencing used peripheral blood, obtained on day 0 of AZD1222 vaccination. The receptor set was obtained from an adult in good health.

This chain connects TRBV24-1 to TRBJ1-6; 7 positions agree with TRBD1. This CDR3 contains 15 residues. In germline, CDR1 is KGHDR, CDR2 SFDVKD. The V and J ends lost 3 bases and 7 bases, in that order; junction bases with no gene match: 5. CDR3 nucleotides: TGTGCCACCAGTGATACGACAGGGTACAATTCACCCCTCCACTTT. This encodes CATSDTTGYNSPLHF.

This clone was seen once. The V and J genes are TRBV6-6 and TRBJ1-5; tentative D call: TRBD1 (5 bases). CDR3 length equals 13 residues. Per germline, CDR1 MNHNY and CDR2 SVGAGI (reference sequence). V was shortened by 4 bases and J by 9 bases, with 13 bases between the two germline ends. The CDR3 coding sequence is TGTGCCAGCAGTTTACAGGTCTTTTCGCCCCAGCATTTT. Encoded protein: CASSLQVFSPQHF.

This clone was detected once. The chain has TRBV4-2 and TRBJ2-5, with D maybe TRBD2 (5 bases). V lost 1 base and J lost 5, with 11 bases in between. CDR1 and CDR2 from the germline V gene are LGHNA and YNFKEQ. CDR3 length equals 14 residues. DNA of the CDR3: TGTGCCAGCAGCCAAGTGACGGAGGCCGAGACCCAGTACTTC. It specifies CASSQVTEAETQYF.

This CDR3 is CASGTGETQYF. The CDR3 nucleotides read TGTGCCAGCGGGACTGGGGAGACCCAGTACTTC. The chain links TRBV7-8 to TRBJ2-5, with a possible D match to TRBD2 (6 bases). In germline, CDR1 is SGHVS, CDR2 FQNEAQ. V was cut by 8 bases and J by 5 bases, with 9 bases left in between. The CDR3 is 11 residues long. The whole variable domain, remainder taken from reference TRBV7-8 and TRBJ2-5, is GAGVSQSPRYKVAKRGQDVALRCDPISGHVSLFWYQQALGQGPEFLTYFQNEAQLDKSGLPSDRFFAERPEGSVSTLKIQRTQQEDSAVYLCASGTGETQYFGPGTRLLVL.

V usage is TRBV4-3 and J usage is TRBJ1-5; D is possibly TRBD1 (6 bases). Trimming removed 4 bases from V and 0 bases from J, with 10 bases in between. Germline V lookup: CDR1 LGHNA, CDR2 YSLEER. The CDR3 runs to 15 residues. The CDR3 region is CASSRTAYSNQPQHF. In DNA, the CDR3 is TGCGCCAGCAGCCGGACAGCTTATAGCAATCAGCCCCAGCATTTT.

This chain links TRBV7-8 with TRBJ1-2; a possible D gene is TRBD1 (5 bases). Germline lookup yields CDR1 SGHVS and CDR2 FQNEAQ. V gave up 5 bases and J gave up 4 bases, with 17 bases separating them. CDR3 length equals 15 residues. Here the CDR3 reads CASSPLGFRGYGYTF. The CDR3 DNA reads TGTGCCAGCAGCCCCCTTGGGTTTAGGGGCTATGGCTACACCTTC.

The table lists this clone with a few counts. The gene calls are TRBV6-1 and TRBJ1-6, with 8 bases identical to TRBD1. This CDR3 region has 16 residues. The germline CDR1 and CDR2 sequences are MNHNS and SASEGT. J lost 7 bases, V lost 3 bases, and 8 bases had no gene match. CDR3 sequence: CASSEFLGQGNSPLHF. Here the CDR3 DNA reads TGTGCCAGCAGTGAGTTTCTTGGACAGGGCAATTCACCCCTCCACTTT.

V is TRBV6-5 and J is TRBJ2-7, with TRBD1 matching 8 bases. The germline CDR1 and CDR2 sequences are MNHEY and SVGAGI. Germline trimming cut 7 bases from V and 7 bases from J; bases unmatched to any gene: 12. This CDR3 has 14 residues. CDR3 in amino acids: CASTRDRPPGEQYF. CDR3 sequence (DNA): TGTGCCAGCACCCGGGACAGGCCCCCCGGGGAGCAGTACTTC.

The chain uses TRBV6-2 or TRBV6-3 and TRBJ2-1, with D tentatively TRBD1 or TRBD2 (5 bases each). The CDR3 is 13 amino acids. Trimming cost V 5 bases and J 9 bases, with 14 bases left between them. The V gene's germline CDR1 is MNHEY and CDR2 SVGEGT. DNA for the CDR3: TGTGCCAGCAGTGAGACTTCGAGGGGTGAGCAGTTCTTC. This sequence encodes CASSETSRGEQFF.

The V gene is TRBV18, the J gene TRBJ2-7; D is uncertain. The V end lost 3 bases, the J end lost 2 bases, and 17 bases lay between the germline ends. The CDR3 totals 16 residues. The germline gives CDR1 KGHSH, CDR2 LQKENI. In DNA, the CDR3 is TGTGCCAGCTCACCCCTCTTTATTAGCTGGGCCTACGAGCAGTACTTC. Protein product: CASSPLFISWAYEQYF.

CDR3 nucleotide sequence: TGCGCCAGCAGCTTGAGTGGGTCCCTCCTGAGCCGTAATTCACCCCTCCACTTT. This encodes CASSLSGSLLSRNSPLHF. The chain combines TRBV5-1 with TRBJ1-6; D is unclear. The CDR3 is 18 amino acids. V lost 1 base and J lost 6, with 20 bases in between. The V gene's germline CDR1 is SGHRS and CDR2 YFSETQ.

The J gene is TRBJ2-2, the V gene TRBV27, with 7 bases that match TRBD2. This CDR3 has 15 residues. V dropped 3 bases and J dropped 0; count of bases not matched to a gene: 1. Germline CDR1 MNHEY, CDR2 SMNVEV (reference sequence). CDR3: CASSLSGANTGELFF. Here the CDR3 DNA reads TGTGCCAGCAGTTTGAGCGGGGCGAACACCGGGGAGCTGTTTTTT.

This chain uses TRBV4-1 with TRBJ2-1, with 8 bases matching TRBD2. Germline CDR1 MGHRA, CDR2 YSYEKL. V was clipped by 1 base and J by 9 bases; unmatched bases: 17. The CDR3 is 18 amino acids. This CDR3 is CASSQGEGLAITLPEQFF. The CDR3 DNA follows: TGCGCCAGCAGCCAAGGTGAAGGACTAGCTATAACCTTGCCTGAGCAGTTCTTC.

The chain has TRBV6-5 and TRBJ1-2; D might be TRBD1 (6 bases). The CDR3 length is 14 residues. Germline CDR1 is MNHEY and CDR2 is SVGAGI. The germline V and J ends were trimmed by 5 bases and 8 bases, with 18 bases remaining between them. The CDR3 bases are TGTGCCAGCAGTCGAAGTACCCACAGGGCCGGCTACACCTTC. It encodes CASSRSTHRAGYTF.

This clone was detected a few times. The chain recombines TRBV4-2 with TRBJ1-1, with D unresolved. The CDR3 is 15 amino acids. Germline V gene lookup returns CDR1 LGHNA and CDR2 YNFKEQ. The V gene lost 0 bases and the J gene lost 0 bases, with 8 bases spanning the gap. The CDR3 here is CASSQEEMMNTEAFF. CDR3 in DNA: TGTGCCAGCAGCCAAGAAGAGATGATGAACACTGAAGCTTTCTTT.